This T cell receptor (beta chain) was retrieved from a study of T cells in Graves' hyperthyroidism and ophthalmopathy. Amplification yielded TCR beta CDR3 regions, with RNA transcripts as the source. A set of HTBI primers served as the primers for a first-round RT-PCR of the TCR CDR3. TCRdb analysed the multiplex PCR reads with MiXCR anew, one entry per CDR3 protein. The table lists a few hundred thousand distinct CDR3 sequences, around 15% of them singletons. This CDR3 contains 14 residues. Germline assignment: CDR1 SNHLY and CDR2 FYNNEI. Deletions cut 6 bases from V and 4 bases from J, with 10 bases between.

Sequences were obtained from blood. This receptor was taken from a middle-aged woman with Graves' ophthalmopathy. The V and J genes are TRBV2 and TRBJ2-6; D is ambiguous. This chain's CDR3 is CASSHGFGANVLTF. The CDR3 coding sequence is TGTGCCAGCAGCCATGGCTTCGGGGCCAACGTCCTGACTTTC.